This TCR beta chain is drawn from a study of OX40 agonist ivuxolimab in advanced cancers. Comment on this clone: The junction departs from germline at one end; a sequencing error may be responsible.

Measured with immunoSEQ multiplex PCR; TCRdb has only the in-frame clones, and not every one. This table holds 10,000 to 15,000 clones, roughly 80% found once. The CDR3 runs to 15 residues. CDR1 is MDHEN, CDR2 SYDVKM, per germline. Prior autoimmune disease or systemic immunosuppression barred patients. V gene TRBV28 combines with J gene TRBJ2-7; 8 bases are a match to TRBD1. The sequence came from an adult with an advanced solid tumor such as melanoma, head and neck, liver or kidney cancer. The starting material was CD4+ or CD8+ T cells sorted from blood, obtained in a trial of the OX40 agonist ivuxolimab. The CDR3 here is CASSSPGQANYEQHF. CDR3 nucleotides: TGTGCCAGCAGTTCCCCGGGACAGGCAAACTACGAGCAGCACTTC.